This TCR beta chain was sequenced for a study of cytomegalovirus exposure and HLA in healthy donors. Whole-study results and caveats: Upon later analysis, TCR association rates were observed to vary by HLA locus, being highest for DRB1 and lowest for HLA-C.

The PCR had 60 Vbeta and 13 Jbeta primers. Assay used: immunoSEQ multiplex PCR; TCRdb lists only in-frame clones, some missing. Of fewer than 200,000 clones listed, approximately 84% are singletons. The CDR3 has 13 residues. The V end was cut by 8 bases, the J end by 5 bases, with 15 bases between. Germline V gene lookup returns CDR1 PRHDT and CDR2 FYEKMQ (reference sequence). This clone was counted a few times. What it recognizes is unknown. The TCR originated in a man aged 30 to 39 in good health and CMV-seronegative. The genes are TRBV13 and TRBJ2-5; D might be TRBD2 (5 bases). What was sequenced was PBMCs. CDR3 DNA: TGTGCCAGCGCCCCAGGTAGCGACGAGACCCAGTACTTC. This translates into CASAPGSDETQYF. Full variable domain (remainder filled in from reference TRBV13 and TRBJ2-5): AAGVIQSPRHLIKEKRETATLKCYPIPRHDTVYWYQQGPGQDPQFLISFYEKMQSDKGSIPDRFSAQQFSDYHSELNMSSLELGDSALYFCASAPGSDETQYFGPGTRLLVL.